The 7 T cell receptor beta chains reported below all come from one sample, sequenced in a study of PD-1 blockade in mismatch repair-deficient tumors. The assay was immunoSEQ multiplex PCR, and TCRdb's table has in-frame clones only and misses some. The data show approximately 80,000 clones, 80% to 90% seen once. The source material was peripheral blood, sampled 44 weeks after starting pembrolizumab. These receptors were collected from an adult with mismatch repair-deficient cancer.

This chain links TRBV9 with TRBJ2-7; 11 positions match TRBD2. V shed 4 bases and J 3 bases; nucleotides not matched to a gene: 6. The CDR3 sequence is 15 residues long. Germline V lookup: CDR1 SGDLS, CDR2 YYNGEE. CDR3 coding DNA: TGTGCCAGCAGCCCAACCGGGACTAGCGGCTACGAGCAGTACTTC. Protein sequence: CASSPTGTSGYEQYF.

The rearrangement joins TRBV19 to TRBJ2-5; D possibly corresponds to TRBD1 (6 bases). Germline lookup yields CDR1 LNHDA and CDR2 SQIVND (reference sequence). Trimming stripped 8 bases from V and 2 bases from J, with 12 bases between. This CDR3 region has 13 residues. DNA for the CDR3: TGTGCCAGTGCCAGGGGACCTCAAGAGACCCAGTACTTC. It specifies CASARGPQETQYF. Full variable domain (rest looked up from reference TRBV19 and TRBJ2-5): DGGITQSPKYLFRKEGQNVTLSCEQNLNHDAMYWYRQDPGQGLRLIYYSQIVNDFQKGDIAEGYSVSREKKESFPLTVTSAQKNPTAFYLCASARGPQETQYFGPGTRLLVL.

As DNA, the CDR3 is TGTGCCTGCACGGGGGACGGGTCCTACGAGCAGTACTTC. Translating it yields CACTGDGSYEQYF. This rearrangement joins TRBV30 to TRBJ2-7; D possibly corresponds to TRBD2 (6 bases). CDR1 GTSNPN and CDR2 SVGIG come from the germline V gene (reference sequence). The CDR3 is 13 residues long. V gave up 6 bases and J gave up 1 base, with 13 bases separating them.

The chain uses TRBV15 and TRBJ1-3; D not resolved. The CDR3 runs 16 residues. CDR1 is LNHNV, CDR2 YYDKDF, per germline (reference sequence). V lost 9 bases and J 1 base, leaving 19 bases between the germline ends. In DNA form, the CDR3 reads TGTGCCACGACCGGGGAAGGATGGGGTTCTGGAAACACCATATATTTT. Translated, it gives CATTGEGWGSGNTIYF.

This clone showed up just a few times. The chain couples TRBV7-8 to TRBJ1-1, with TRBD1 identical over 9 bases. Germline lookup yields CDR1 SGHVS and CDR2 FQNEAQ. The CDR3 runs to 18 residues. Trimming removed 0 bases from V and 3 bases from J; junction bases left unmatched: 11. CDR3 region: CASSLALQGAREYTEAFF. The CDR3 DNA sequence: TGTGCCAGCAGCTTAGCCCTACAGGGGGCGCGGGAGTACACTGAAGCTTTCTTT.

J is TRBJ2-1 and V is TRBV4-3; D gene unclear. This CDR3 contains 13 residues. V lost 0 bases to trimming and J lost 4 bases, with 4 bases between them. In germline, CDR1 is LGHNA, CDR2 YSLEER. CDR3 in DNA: TGCGCCAGCAGCCAAGACGCTTACAATGAGCAGTTCTTC. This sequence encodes CASSQDAYNEQFF.

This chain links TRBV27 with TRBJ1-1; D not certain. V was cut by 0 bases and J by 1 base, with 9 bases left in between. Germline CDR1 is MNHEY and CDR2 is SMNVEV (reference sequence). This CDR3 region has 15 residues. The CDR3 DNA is TGTGCCAGCAGTTTATCGTTCAGTGCGAACACTGAAGCTTTCTTT. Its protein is CASSLSFSANTEAFF.